The T cell receptor (beta chain) under discussion was sequenced for a study of molecular identifiers for immune sequencing clone quantification. The CDR3 is 13 amino acids. V was cut by 5 bases and J by 4 bases, with 11 bases left in between. This clonotype has a handful of counts. It was from around 18,000 to 910,000 sorted cells, with 10%, 30% or 50% RNA, that naive CD8 libraries came. Using its own MiXCR run on the PCR reads, TCRdb lists one record per CDR3 protein. The repertoire holds 45,000 to 55,000 distinct CDR3 sequences, with more than 35% as singletons. The TCR sequence derives from a human donor in good health. Some libraries in this study had Jurkat cell RNA spiked in. This chain joins TRBV12-3 or TRBV12-4 and TRBJ1-2; D gene uncertain. Sequencing was performed on naive CD8+ T cells from blood, with Jurkat cell RNA spiked in. Subset of the sample: FACS-sorted CD8+CD4-CCR7+CD45RA+ naive T cells. Here the CDR3 reads CASSPSRVYGYTF. The CDR3 DNA reads TGTGCCAGCAGTCCCTCTAGGGTCTATGGCTACACCTTC.